A selection of T cell receptor beta chains follows, all from one sample in a study of shared clonotypes between healthy human individuals. Assay: immunoSEQ multiplex PCR; the TCRdb copy retains only in-frame clones and omits some. The sample lists a few hundred thousand clones, 60% to 70% seen once, with 11% in the top ten. Material for sequencing was memory CD4+ T cells sorted from blood. The receptors stem from a man aged 30 to 45 in good health. Both conserved end residues are part of each CDR3. D genes are given only for firm matches. Clone size is stated in some rows and not others, as once, few, many or a class when expanded.

D gene	V gene	clone size	J gene	CDR3 protein	CDR3 DNA
.	TRBV2	.	TRBJ1-5	CASRRGINSNQPQHF	TGTGCCAGCAGAAGAGGCATAAATAGCAATCAGCCCCAGCATTTT
.	TRBV2	.	TRBJ2-7	CASSVNRGRLAGTYEQYF	TGTGCCAGCAGTGTTAACAGGGGGCGGCTAGCGGGAACCTACGAGCAGTACTTC
TRBD1	TRBV30	.	TRBJ2-7	CAWGQGYEQYF	TGTGCCTGGGGACAGGGCTACGAGCAGTACTTC
.	TRBV6-5	.	TRBJ2-7	CASTSVGPYEQYF	TGTGCCAGCACTAGTGTCGGCCCCTACGAGCAGTACTTC
.	TRBV5-1	.	TRBJ2-2	CASGPADRNTGELFF	TGCGCCAGCGGACCGGCGGACAGGAACACCGGGGAGCTGTTTTTT
TRBD1	TRBV28	.	TRBJ1-2	CASSFGTGTYGYTF	TGTGCCAGCAGTTTTGGGACAGGGACCTATGGCTACACCTTC
.	TRBV7-2	.	TRBJ2-7	CASSVNGVNAYEQYF	TGTGCCAGCAGCGTTAACGGCGTCAACGCCTACGAGCAGTACTTC
.	TRBV2	.	TRBJ1-4	CASSYYEKLFF	TGTGCCAGCAGTTACTATGAAAAACTGTTTTTT
.	TRBV18	.	TRBJ2-7	CASSPGLHQLSYEQYF	TGTGCCAGCTCACCCGGACTCCACCAACTCTCCTACGAGCAGTACTTC
.	TRBV18	many	TRBJ1-5	CASSAKVGNQPQHF	TGTGCCAGCTCAGCTAAGGTCGGCAATCAGCCCCAGCATTTT
TRBD2	TRBV11-2	.	TRBJ2-5	CASSLGIAGFQETQYF	TGTGCCAGCAGCTTAGGGATAGCGGGGTTTCAAGAGACCCAGTACTTC
.	TRBV7-2	.	TRBJ2-2	CASSPGFSGELFF	TGTGCCAGCAGCCCCGGATTCTCCGGGGAGCTGTTTTTT
TRBD2	TRBV6-6	.	TRBJ2-1	CASSYQTSGIDNEQFF	TGTGCCAGCAGTTACCAAACTAGCGGGATTGACAATGAGCAGTTCTTC
TRBD1	TRBV7-6	.	TRBJ1-1	CASSLDPGQGLDTEAFF	TGTGCCAGCAGCTTGGACCCTGGACAGGGACTGGACACTGAAGCTTTCTTT
.	TRBV28	.	TRBJ2-5	CASSVPSGETQYF	TGTGCCAGCAGTGTCCCGAGTGGAGAGACCCAGTACTTC
TRBD2	TRBV9	.	TRBJ2-7	CASSPSGNFHEQYF	TGTGCCAGCAGCCCTAGCGGGAATTTCCACGAGCAGTACTTC